This passage covers 14 T cell receptor beta chains from one sample sequenced in a study of long-term antiretroviral therapy in people with HIV. Running of the v3.0 immunoSEQ assay took place at survey level. Generated by immunoSEQ multiplex PCR, the TCRdb table keeps only in-frame clones and is missing some. This table holds 32,000 or so clones, roughly 85% found once. The sequences come from unsorted PBMCs, collected 3.3 years after starting antiretroviral therapy. The receptors come from a man aged 18-30 years with HIV.

V usage is TRBV7-9 and J usage is TRBJ1-2, with D possibly matching TRBD1 (5 bases). Between the trimmed V and J ends, which lost 4 bases and 8 bases, there was a span of 23 bases. Germline V gene sequence: CDR1 SEHNR, CDR2 FQNEAQ (reference sequence). The CDR3 runs 16 residues. CDR3 in amino acids: CASSSPPGRDLFGYTF. The DNA for the CDR3 is TGTGCCAGCAGCTCTCCTCCGGGGAGGGACCTATTCGGCTACACCTTC. The full variable domain, with the rest looked up from reference TRBV7-9 and TRBJ1-2, is DTGVSQNPRHKITKRGQNVTFRCDPISEHNRLYWYRQTLGQGPEFLTYFQNEAQLEKSRLLSDRFSAERPKGSFSTLEIQRTEQGDSAMYLCASSSPPGRDLFGYTFGSGTRLTVV.

This clone has a handful of counts. V and J are TRBV2 and TRBJ1-5; 8 bases agree with TRBD1. The germline V gene has CDR1 SNHLY and CDR2 FYNNEI. V was clipped by 3 bases and J by 7 bases; unmatched bases: 2. This CDR3 is built from 13 residues. As DNA, the CDR3 is TGTGCCAGCAGTGACACAGGGGGACAGCCCCAGCATTTT. Encoded protein: CASSDTGGQPQHF.

The rearrangement links TRBV7-9 to TRBJ2-1; 9 bases map to TRBD2. V gave up 5 bases and J gave up 0 bases; unmatched junction bases: 2. The CDR3 has 15 residues. Germline values: CDR1 SEHNR, CDR2 FQNEAQ (reference sequence). Written as DNA, the CDR3 is TGTGCCAGCAGCGTTAGCGGGAGCTCCTACAATGAGCAGTTCTTC. The encoded protein is CASSVSGSSYNEQFF.

The rearrangement uses TRBV19 and TRBJ1-1, with D unclear. Trimming removed 10 bases from V and 1 base from J, with 16 bases in between. The CDR3 is made up of 14 amino acids. The germline CDR1 and CDR2 sequences are LNHDA and SQIVND (reference sequence). In DNA, the CDR3 is TGTGCCACCGAGAGCGGGCCATCGAACACTGAAGCTTTCTTT. This sequence encodes CATESGPSNTEAFF.

The rearrangement links TRBV5-4 to TRBJ2-1, with TRBD2 identical over 7 bases. The CDR3 spans 15 residues. Germline V gives CDR1 SGHNT, CDR2 YYREEE (reference sequence). V lost 5 bases to trimming and J lost 4 bases; unmatched junction nucleotides: 9. For the CDR3, the DNA is TGTGCCAGCAGAGCGACTAGCTCCCCTTACAATGAGCAGTTCTTC. Translating it yields CASRATSSPYNEQFF.

The genes are TRBV27 and TRBJ1-1; D possibly corresponds to TRBD1 (5 bases). The CDR3 totals 13 residues. Trimming pared 1 base from V and 3 bases from J, leaving 6 bases between. CDR1 and CDR2 (germline): MNHEY, SMNVEV (reference sequence). In DNA form, the CDR3 reads TGTGCCAGCAGTTTATTAGGGGACACTGAAGCTTTCTTT. This sequence encodes CASSLLGDTEAFF.

The chain carries TRBV5-6 and TRBJ1-1, with 7 bases aligning to TRBD1. The CDR3 length is 12 residues. Germline loops: CDR1 SGHDT, CDR2 YYEEEE. V lost 2 bases to trimming and J lost 8 bases; unmatched junction nucleotides: 3. CDR3 nucleotide sequence: TGTGCCAGCAGCTTCAGGGGGGTCGAAGCTTTCTTT. This gives the protein CASSFRGVEAFF. Full variable domain (outside the CDR3, taken from reference TRBV5-6 and TRBJ1-1): DAGVTQSPTHLIKTRGQQVTLRCSPKSGHDTVSWYQQALGQGPQFIFQYYEEEERQRGNFPDRFSGHQFPNYSSELNVNALLLGDSALYLCASSFRGVEAFFGQGTRLTVV.

The rearrangement uses TRBV27 and TRBJ1-1, with D uncertain. Per germline, CDR1 MNHEY and CDR2 SMNVEV (reference sequence). Deletions cut 4 bases from V and 0 bases from J, with 15 bases between. CDR3 length: 16 amino acids. CDR3 DNA: TGTGCCAGCAGTTCACTTGAGGACGGCCTGAACACTGAAGCTTTCTTT. This codes for CASSSLEDGLNTEAFF.

This clone was seen only a few times. V usage is TRBV19 and J usage is TRBJ2-2, with a tentative D call TRBD2 (5 bases). The V end lost 6 bases, the J end lost 0 bases, and 14 bases lay between the germline ends. The CDR3 sequence is 16 residues long. CDR1 and CDR2 from the germline V gene are LNHDA and SQIVND (reference sequence). This CDR3 reads CASRPPTRPNTGELFF. For the CDR3, the DNA is TGTGCCAGTAGGCCGCCCACTAGACCGAACACCGGGGAGCTGTTTTTT.

The sample holds one count of this clone. The chain joins TRBV5-5 to TRBJ1-3; D is unresolved. In germline, CDR1 is SGHKS, CDR2 YYEKEE (reference sequence). V lost 4 bases and J lost 0, with 14 bases in between. The CDR3 loop spans 16 amino acids. The CDR3 protein is CASSDVRVRSGNTIYF. CDR3 coding DNA: TGTGCCAGCAGCGACGTGAGGGTTCGCTCTGGAAACACCATATATTTT. The full variable domain, completed using reference TRBV5-5 and TRBJ1-3, is DAGVTQSPTHLIKTRGQQVTLRCSPISGHKSVSWYQQVLGQGPQFIFQYYEKEERGRGNFPDRFSARQFPNYSSELNVNALLLGDSALYLCASSDVRVRSGNTIYFGEGSWLTVV.

The chain uses TRBV27 and TRBJ2-7, with D perhaps assigned TRBD1 or TRBD2 (5 bases each). V dropped 5 bases and J dropped 0 bases, with 14 bases sitting between them. Germline lookup yields CDR1 MNHEY and CDR2 SMNVEV (reference sequence). The CDR3 covers 15 residues. CDR3 DNA sequence: TGTGCCAGCAGTCCACGGGACGGTAGCTCCTACGAGCAGTACTTC. This encodes CASSPRDGSSYEQYF.

The chain joins TRBV27 to TRBJ2-7; 11 bases map to TRBD2. This CDR3 spans 17 amino acids. From germline, CDR1 is MNHEY and CDR2 SMNVEV (reference sequence). J gave up 3 bases and V 1 base, and 8 bases lay outside the gene matches. Written as DNA, the CDR3 is TGTGCCAGCAGTTTATTTACCACTAGCGGGAGTATCTACGAGCAGTACTTC. Protein sequence: CASSLFTTSGSIYEQYF.

This clone appeared a single time. The chain employs TRBV7-2 and TRBJ2-1, with D unresolved. Germline CDR1 and CDR2: SGHTA and FQGNSA. V was clipped by 5 bases and J by 2 bases, with 22 bases between them. This CDR3 spans 18 amino acids. The CDR3 DNA reads as TGTGCCAGCAGCGCCCCCGATATCTTTGATCGGCCCTACAATGAGCAGTTCTTC. This sequence encodes CASSAPDIFDRPYNEQFF.

The gene calls are TRBV2 and TRBJ1-4; D is uncertain. Germline V gives CDR1 SNHLY, CDR2 FYNNEI. Trimming removed 4 bases from V and 7 bases from J, with 10 bases in between. The CDR3 covers 13 residues. For the CDR3, the DNA is TGTGCCAGCAGTGGGGCGAATACTGAAAAACTGTTTTTT. Its translation: CASSGANTEKLFF. Full variable domain (missing parts from reference TRBV2 and TRBJ1-4): EPEVTQTPSHQVTQMGQEVILRCVPISNHLYFYWYRQILGQKVEFLVSFYNNEISEKSEIFDDQFSVERPDGSNFTLKIRSTKLEDSAMYFCASSGANTEKLFFGSGTQLSVL.